The 18 T cell receptor beta chains listed next were all sequenced from one sample in a study of sequential checkpoint blockade in melanoma. Treatment meaning: randomized to nivolumab then ipilimumab (arm A) or the reverse (arm B). This table comes from immunoSEQ multiplex PCR, and its TCRdb copy is limited to in-frame clones, with some not included. This sample yields 7,500 to 8,500 clones, of which more than 55% are seen a single time; around 46% belongs to the top ten. The sample in question was CD8+ T cells sorted from blood (inferred from file names), obtained from a patient given nivolumab and ipilimumab in sequence. These receptors were collected from a human patient with melanoma. Some clones in this sample may be carry-over from other donors' samples.

The chain links TRBV7-2 to TRBJ1-5; D gene ambiguous. V lost 5 bases to trimming and J lost 9 bases, with 11 bases between them. In germline, CDR1 is SGHTA, CDR2 FQGNSA. This CDR3 has 12 residues. The CDR3 nucleotides read TGTGCCAGCAGCCTCGAGGGTAGGCCCCAGCATTTT. This translates into CASSLEGRPQHF.

The V and J genes are TRBV6-5 and TRBJ1-6, with 7 bases lining up with TRBD1. CDR1 MNHEY and CDR2 SVGAGI come from the germline V gene. The CDR3 covers 14 residues. V trimming: 6 bases; J trimming: 10 bases; junction bases outside the gene matches: 9. CDR3 nucleotide sequence: TGTGCCAGCAGCCGTGACAGGGTGTACTCACCCCTCCACTTT. It codes for CASSRDRVYSPLHF.

Remarks on this clone: At one end the junction does not follow the germline gene, possibly because of a read error. CDR3 amino acids: CASSLGSGERDF. Written as DNA, the CDR3 is TGTGCCAGCAGCTTAGGTAGCGGGGAGCGGGACTTC. The chain has TRBV7-9 and TRBJ2-5, with 8 nucleotides matching TRBD2. The CDR3 totals 12 residues. CDR1 and CDR2 (germline): SEHNR, FQNEAQ (reference sequence).

The chain uses TRBV7-2 and TRBJ2-7; 10 bases fit TRBD2. There are 14 residues in the CDR3. Germline CDR1 is SGHTA and CDR2 is FQGNSA. V lost 6 bases, J lost 0 bases, and 2 bases stayed unmatched. The CDR3 sequence: CASRKRGGSYEQYF. The CDR3 DNA reads as TGTGCCAGCAGGAAGCGGGGGGGCTCCTACGAGCAGTACTTC.

The chain links TRBV6-5 to TRBJ2-5; D possibly corresponds to TRBD1 (6 bases). Matching the DNA end better, TRBJ2-7 makes the J call doubtful. The germline V gene encodes CDR1 MNHEY and CDR2 SVGAGI. The CDR3 extends over 15 amino acids. DNA for the CDR3: TGTGCCAGCAGCACCACGGGACACAGCTCCTACGAGCAGTACTTC. As protein: CASSTTGHSSYEQYF.

This clone turned up a few times. The V gene is TRBV7-9, the J gene TRBJ2-2; no clear D. Looked up from germline, CDR1 is SEHNR and CDR2 is FQNEAQ (reference sequence). V was trimmed by 1 base and J by 1 base, leaving 4 bases between them. This CDR3 comprises 14 residues. CDR3 sequence: CASSLVGNTGELFF. Here the CDR3 DNA reads TGTGCCAGCAGCTTAGTCGGGAACACCGGGGAGCTGTTTTTT.

CDR3 coding DNA: TGTGCCAGCAGTTATCACAGGGGACCCTACGAGCAGTACTTC. This sequence encodes CASSYHRGPYEQYF. The genes are TRBV5-5 and TRBJ2-7; TRBD1 matches 7 bases. From germline, CDR1 is SGHKS and CDR2 YYEKEE (reference sequence). This CDR3 is 14 amino acids long. With 5 bases clipped from V and 2 bases from J, the junction kept 7 bases outside the gene matches.

The rearrangement joins TRBV7-9 to TRBJ2-7, with TRBD1 identical over 10 bases. The CDR3 spans 15 residues. CDR1 SEHNR and CDR2 FQNEAQ come from the germline V gene (reference sequence). V was pared by 5 bases and J by 2 bases, with 6 bases of the junction left unmatched. CDR3 loop: CASSQDRGDAYEQYF. The CDR3 nucleotides are TGTGCCAGCAGCCAGGACAGGGGGGACGCCTACGAGCAGTACTTC. Supplemented by reference TRBV7-9 and TRBJ2-7, the full variable domain reads DTGVSQNPRHKITKRGQNVTFRCDPISEHNRLYWYRQTLGQGPEFLTYFQNEAQLEKSRLLSDRFSAERPKGSFSTLEIQRTEQGDSAMYLCASSQDRGDAYEQYFGPGTRLTVT.

This clone has only a few counts. The chain employs TRBV21-1 and TRBJ2-7; no DNA check was done on the table's D call, TRBD1. TRBV21-1 counts as a pseudogene. The CDR3 extends over 17 amino acids. The CDR3: CASSKEVPGQGAREQYF. CDR3 sequence (DNA): TGTGCCAGCAGCAAAGAGGTCCCAGGACAGGGGGCTCGGGAGCAGTACTTC.

V usage is TRBV27 and J usage is TRBJ1-2; possible D gene TRBD1, 5 bases. Germline CDR1 MNHEY, CDR2 SMNVEV (reference sequence). The CDR3 runs 15 residues. V shed 5 bases and J shed 9 bases, with 22 bases lying between them. The CDR3 region is CASSPDWGLMWCYTF. CDR3 bases: TGTGCCAGCAGTCCCGACTGGGGCTTGATGTGGTGCTACACCTTC.

This clone has a handful of counts. The chain recombines TRBV7-9 with TRBJ2-7, with D possibly TRBD2 on 5 matching bases. V dropped 1 base and J dropped 3 bases, with 13 bases sitting between them. The CDR3 covers 15 residues. Germline lookup yields CDR1 SEHNR and CDR2 FQNEAQ (reference sequence). This CDR3 reads CASSLGFGLSYEQYF. CDR3 coding DNA: TGTGCCAGCAGCTTAGGGTTCGGACTGAGCTACGAGCAGTACTTC.

The gene calls are TRBV13 and TRBJ2-7; D is perhaps TRBD2 (6 bases). The germline V gene has CDR1 PRHDT and CDR2 FYEKMQ (reference sequence). Trimming pared 1 base from V and 4 bases from J, leaving 14 bases between. CDR3 size: 15 residues. CDR3 bases: TGTGCCAGCAGCTTAGCGCTAGCGTCAAGATACGAGCAGTACTTC. Protein: CASSLALASRYEQYF.

The chain couples TRBV10-3 to TRBJ1-6; perhaps TRBD1 as D (6 bases). Between the trimmed V and J ends, which lost 3 bases and 6 bases, there was a span of 18 bases. The germline V gene has CDR1 ENHRY and CDR2 SYGVKD. The length of the CDR3 is 17 residues. The CDR3: CAISELGRTETNSPLHF. CDR3 nucleotides: TGTGCCATCAGTGAATTAGGCCGGACAGAGACTAATTCACCCCTCCACTTT.

The J gene is TRBJ1-4, the V gene TRBV6-1; TRBD1 matches at 7 bases. Germline V lookup: CDR1 MNHNS, CDR2 SASEGT. The ends lost 7 bases at V and 5 bases at J; junction bases unmatched: 10. The CDR3 runs 15 residues. The CDR3 sequence is CASTVRDRGNEKLFF. The CDR3 DNA reads TGTGCCAGCACTGTTCGGGACAGAGGGAATGAAAAACTGTTTTTT.

The V gene is TRBV28, the J gene TRBJ1-5, with 8 bases identical to TRBD1. CDR1 is MDHEN and CDR2 is SYDVKM in the germline V gene. This CDR3 is built from 18 residues. Unmatched junction bases numbered 14, after V lost 5 bases and J lost 2 bases. The CDR3 DNA sequence: TGTGCCAGCAGTCCTCATAACGCGGACAGGGAGGGCAATCAGCCCCAGCATTTT. The encoded protein is CASSPHNADREGNQPQHF.

About this clone itself: This is likely an artifact of a read error, given a far larger clone one base away. The chain carries TRBV7-3 and TRBJ1-5; maybe TRBD1 (6 bases). Trimming removed 5 bases from V and 5 bases from J, with 13 bases in between. The germline CDR1 and CDR2 sequences are SGHTA and FQGTGA. CDR3 size: 14 residues. The CDR3 region is CASSPDRKYQPQHF. The CDR3 region has the DNA TGTGCCAGCAGCCCCGACAGGAAATATCAGCCCCAGCATTTT.

This chain uses TRBV7-3 with TRBJ1-1, with D possibly TRBD1 on 5 matching bases. The germline CDR1 and CDR2 sequences are SGHTA and FQGTGA. Trimming removed 5 bases from V and 1 base from J, with 11 bases in between. This CDR3 region has 14 residues. The CDR3 region has the DNA TGTGCCAGCAGCCCCTCGGGGGGGAACACTGAAGCTTTCTTT. Translating it yields CASSPSGGNTEAFF.

CDR3 sequence: CASSFLATTRWTF. CDR3 sequence (DNA): TGTGCCAGCAGTTTTCTGGCTACTACTAGATGGACCTTC. The chain carries TRBV27 and TRBJ1-2; D ambiguous. V lost 3 bases and J 14 bases, leaving 19 bases between the germline ends. Germline V CDR1 and CDR2: MNHEY, SMNVEV (reference sequence). The CDR3 covers 13 residues.